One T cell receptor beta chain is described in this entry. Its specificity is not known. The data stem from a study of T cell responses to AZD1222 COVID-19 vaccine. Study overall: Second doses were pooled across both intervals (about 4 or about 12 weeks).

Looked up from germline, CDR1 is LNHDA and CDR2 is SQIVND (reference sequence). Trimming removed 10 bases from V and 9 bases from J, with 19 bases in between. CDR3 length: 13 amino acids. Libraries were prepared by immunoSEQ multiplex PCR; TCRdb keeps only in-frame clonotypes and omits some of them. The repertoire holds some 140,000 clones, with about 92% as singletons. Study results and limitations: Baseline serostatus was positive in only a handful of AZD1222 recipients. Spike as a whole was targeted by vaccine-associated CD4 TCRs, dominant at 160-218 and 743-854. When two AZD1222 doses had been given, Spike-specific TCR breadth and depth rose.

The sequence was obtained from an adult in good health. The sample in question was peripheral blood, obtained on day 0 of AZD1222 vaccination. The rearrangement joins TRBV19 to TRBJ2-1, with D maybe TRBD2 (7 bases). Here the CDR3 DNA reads TGTGCCACCAAGGGGGGAGGGCCTCCTGAGCAGTTCTTC. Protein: CATKGGGPPEQFF.